This T cell receptor beta chain comes out of a study of cytomegalovirus exposure and HLA in healthy donors (dated by TCRdb to about 2017). With respect to the entire study: An earlier analysis of some 620 of the donors reported about 260 Gb of sequence data and around 120 million unique TCR beta sequences obtained from some 170 million T cells. Roughly 5 DR-DQ haplotypes were treated as single units for association and clustering because of strong linkage in the cohort. The study used immunosequencing to profile the T cell repertoires of about 670 subjects and linked those repertoires to cytomegalovirus serostatus. The number of donors typed differed by locus, with about 629-640 for A, B, C, DRB1 and DQB1, around 500 for DQA1, over 600 for DPA1, and some 450 for DPB1. Along with the roughly 670-subject first cohort, a separate validation cohort of more than 90 different subjects was used. Among around 400 genotyped donors of the cohort, an average of approximately 200,000 unique TCR beta nucleotide sequences was sequenced per donor, of which about 18% were non-productive. The study aimed to test whether signatures of past pathogen exposure could be identified by cataloging public T cell receptors. Donor age, sex, ethnicity and CMV serostatus were compiled together with the repertoire data. A later genetic analysis took genome-wide SNP genotypes for about 55% of the roughly 700 donors and used that subset as a discovery cohort. Both class I and class II loci were covered by HLA typing, at four-digit resolution. To decide whether each TCR beta V gene segment behaved as functional or pseudogenic, an earlier analysis of fewer than 750 of the donors relied on high-throughput TCR beta sequencing. Rather than using new phenotypic data, the later analysis identified candidate immune exposures from TCR beta sequences and from how often those sequences occurred across donors. Of the roughly 400 genotyped donors, less than 90% were placed in the genetic ancestry cluster associated with self-reported Caucasian donors. In a later analysis, previously published TCR beta repertoires from hundreds of donors were re-analyzed and high-resolution HLA genotyping was added so that TCR occurrence patterns could be studied. To predict cytomegalovirus infection status, the study brought together high-throughput TCR immunosequencing, statistical association of individual TCRs with disease status, and machine learning. Roughly 300 gigabases of sequencing data and around 85 million unique TCR sequences made up an early release that covered roughly 670 HLA-typed donors. Every discovery cohort repertoire had been produced on one sequencing platform.

The cohort was made up of approximately 670 healthy bone marrow donors. At the time of sampling, all cohort members were nominally healthy, though unrecorded immune exposures were likely present. The donor was CMV seropositive and was included in the group of 290 or so seropositive cohort members. Every donor gave a peripheral blood sample, and the peripheral blood mononuclear cells from that sample were used for TCR beta sequencing. Genomic DNA extraction from the blood cell samples was performed with the Qiagen DNeasy Blood Extraction Kit. The library was produced with the immunoSEQ multiplex PCR assay. A mixture of 60 forward primers for TCR Vbeta segments and 13 reverse primers for TCR Jbeta segments was used in the multiplex PCR. The CDR3 region of rearranged TCR beta genes was amplified from genomic DNA with a multiplex PCR assay. The Illumina HiSeq System was used to sequence the amplified TCR beta libraries as 87-base-pair reads. In the original analysis: In a later analysis, tens of millions of unique TCR beta chains were counted across the 650 to 700 repertoires, and about 10 million of these chains were shared by at least two donors. To remove PCR and sequencing errors, raw reads were error-corrected and collapsed into unique sequences using a nearest-neighbor algorithm that merged closely related sequences. Alignment of CDR3 sequences to IMGT reference sequences was used to assign V, D and J gene segments. For a sequence to be retained, at least a six-nucleotide match to both a V gene segment and a J gene segment was required. Rearrangements were called productive when the CDR3 lacked stop codons and stayed in frame with V and J; all others were non-productive. Following IMGT convention, CDR3 was defined as the stretch from the second conserved V-encoded cysteine to the conserved J-encoded phenylalanine. In an earlier analysis of around 540 of the donors, sequences lacking an unambiguous match to a single V gene segment were excluded. In an earlier analysis of several hundred of the donors, V segments were called functional above 56.7% productive rearrangements and were called segregating when the between-donor standard deviation exceeded 5%. A statistical classification framework was developed to diagnose cytomegalovirus status using the catalog of TCR beta chain sequences. In a later analysis, TCR nucleotide sequences were compared against IMGT/GENE-DB human TR gene sequences so that V and J genes could be assigned. A later analysis assigned CDR3 sequences and most-parsimonious VDJ recombination scenarios with the TCRdist pipeline. A later analysis defined each TCR beta chain by its CDR3 amino acid sequence plus V-gene family, and excluded reads lacking a unique V-gene family. A later analysis removed 450 to 600 highly shared, low-generation-probability nucleotide sequences to deal with suspected cross-contamination and a sequencing artifact. A later analysis calculated a clonal expansion index for each public chain from normalized within-repertoire ranks of inferred template counts. In a later analysis, generation probabilities were computed with a VDJ recombination model fitted to out-of-frame rearrangements, and the resulting probabilities were checked against IGoR. A later analysis scored TCR-TCR, TCR-HLA and TCR-CMV co-occurrence with hypergeometric tests, applying a repertoire-size bias correction to TCR pairs. False discovery rates were estimated in a later analysis by permuting HLA or CMV assignments 20 times. In a later analysis, co-occurring TCRs were grouped using DBSCAN, with TCRdist sequence similarity added in when clustering inside HLA-allele-positive subsets. For co-occurrence clustering, repertoires with fewer than 30,000 or more than 120,000 public chains were excluded, along with roughly 5 repertoires with anomalous nucleotide sharing. The source is immuneACCESS, and TCRdb retained only in-frame sequences with V and J called. Part of the clones is not carried over; for the studies checked, unresolved V genes explain less than half of this, and the remainder is unexplained. The V and J calls and clone size are taken from that table; D and trimming were inferred from the DNA. This sample holds approximately 180,000 clones; roughly 78% were observed only once. Roughly an eighth of the sample rests with the top ten.

The germline V gene provides CDR1 MNHNS and CDR2 SASEGT. V is trimmed back by 4 bases and J by 3 bases, and the junction contains 5 bases that no gene match accounts for. Including cysteine and phenylalanine, the CDR3 has 15 amino acids. CDR3 DNA is the only sequence kept; it has 45 bases, read in frame from the first base. Concerning this clone: Its antigen specificity is not known. No qualities accompany the bases; no much larger clone lies one base away.

General conclusions and limits of the study: A total of fewer than 200 TCR beta chains were listed by the study as associated with cytomegalovirus. Several of the top co-occurrence clusters appeared to be linked to parvovirus B19, influenza, CMV and Epstein-Barr virus, according to a later analysis. The cohort was sequenced for TCR beta chains only, and without alpha or paired-chain data the features that could be detected were limited. Most TCR sequences were observed very rarely across donors, whereas some public TCRs were present in many individuals. The authors suggested that the approach could potentially be generalized to other disease states and immunological phenotypes. A later analysis found that TCR association rates varied across HLA loci, with DRB1 alleles showing the most associated TCRs and HLA-C alleles the fewest. The 87-base-pair reads could not distinguish some IMGT-functional V segments, including TRBV6-2 and TRBV6-3, so those segments were excluded. Because counts were too low, roughly 17 rarely observed V segments, including chromosome 9 orphons, were left out of the earlier analysis of some 640 of the donors. A group of highly shared sequence variants was considered likely to be a technical artifact of the sequencing pipeline. Immune exposure information for the cohort was limited to CMV serostatus. A later analysis associated about 17,000 TCR beta sequences with specific HLA alleles at a false discovery rate of 0.05. A later analysis found that HLA-associated TCR beta chains were more clonally expanded and had lower generation probabilities than equally common non-associated chains. Assigning TCR associations to individual alleles was difficult when HLA alleles, especially DR and DQ, strongly co-occurred. Because HLA typing was missing for some donors at each locus, association tests included only the typed subset. Correlated functional status among segregating V segments might be attributable to linkage disequilibrium, but an unknown experimental factor could not be ruled out. The classifier was reported to diagnose cytomegalovirus status with high specificity and sensitivity in both the original cohort and the validation cohort. According to a later genetic analysis, donors in an Asian-associated ancestry cluster had fewer N-insertions in productive TCRs than the approximately 690-donor mean. In vitro tests confirmed that three of the cytomegalovirus-associated TCR beta chains recognize cytomegalovirus antigens. Presence/absence analyses assumed roughly uniform sequencing depth across donors, an assumption that may not hold. In a later analysis, most CMV-associated TCR beta chains were found to appear HLA-restricted, with HLA associations seemingly driven largely by CMV exposure. A further reported finding was that TCR beta sequences accurately predicted the HLA-A and HLA-B alleles for most subjects in the first cohort. In an earlier analysis of about 540 of the donors, most TCR beta V segments were observed in productive rearrangements about 87% or about 30% of the time, broadly matching IMGT annotations. In a later genetic analysis, a missense DCLRE1C variant was associated with V-gene and J-gene trimming of TCR beta chains, and the association was replicated in an independent cohort.

This TCR derives from a woman between 50 and 59 years old in good health and CMV-seropositive. The rearranged chain carries TRBV6-1 and TRBJ2-4; TRBD1 fits 8 bases in the junction. The sequencing sample was made of PBMCs. The CDR3 reads as follows: CASSGQGLIKNIQYF. The DNA is as follows: TGTGCCAGCAGTGGACAGGGGTTGATCAAAAACATTCAGTACTTC.